One sample yielded the 9 T cell receptor beta chains listed below, sequenced in a study of metastatic and nonmetastatic thyroid tumors. Not a single patient had been given any form of treatment at any point before undergoing thyroid surgery. With MiXCR, TCRdb called clones anew from the PCR reads. The data show about 19,000 clones, approximately 15% seen once. Specimen: blood. The receptor source for this set is a male donor with papillary thyroid cancer or a benign thyroid nodule (not recorded which). Some clones in this sample may be carry-over from other donors' samples.

Sample share makes this clone medium-sized. The chain is built from TRBV27 and TRBJ2-3; D possibly corresponds to TRBD2 (5 bases). Trimming stripped 7 bases from V and 2 bases from J, with 13 bases between. Germline values: CDR1 MNHEY, CDR2 SMNVEV (reference sequence). The CDR3 runs to 14 residues. The CDR3, as DNA: TGTGCCAGCACCAAGACTAAATCCACAGATACGCAGTATTTT. It encodes CASTKTKSTDTQYF.

This clone was recorded many times. The chain joins TRBV6-2 or TRBV6-3 to TRBJ1-2; D ambiguous. CDR1 is MNHEY and CDR2 is SVGEGT in the germline V gene. V lost 6 bases and J lost 4, with 15 bases in between. CDR3 length equals 14 residues. CDR3 coding DNA: TGTGCCAGCAGCCACGGGGAGGGTGGCTATGGCTACACCTTC. Residues: CASSHGEGGYGYTF.

In this sample, this clone turned up many times. The J gene is TRBJ2-6, the V gene TRBV4-3, with 8 nucleotides matching TRBD2. CDR1 is LGHNA, CDR2 YSLEER, per germline. The V segment lost 2 bases and the J segment 0 bases; nucleotides outside the gene matches: 9. CDR3 length: 19 residues. CDR3 loop: CASSQYRLASNSGANVLTF. As DNA, the CDR3 is TGCGCCAGCAGCCAATACCGACTAGCGTCCAACTCTGGGGCCAACGTCCTGACTTTC.

This clone was counted ten times or more. The chain employs TRBV5-1 and TRBJ2-1; TRBD2 is a possible D gene (6 bases). The V end lost 0 bases, the J end lost 7 bases, and 14 bases lay between the germline ends. The CDR3 totals 15 residues. Germline CDR1 and CDR2: SGHRS and YFSETQ. The CDR3 coding sequence is TGCGCCAGCAGCTTGGCCCCGGGGGTGGGAAATGAGCAGTTCTTC. Translated: CASSLAPGVGNEQFF.

In the case of this clone: Germline and junction disagree at one end, which may indicate a read error. The chain is built from TRBV27 and TRBJ1-6; perhaps TRBD1 as D (5 bases). CDR1 and CDR2 from the germline V gene are MNHEY and SMNVEV (reference sequence). This CDR3 spans 18 amino acids. In nucleotides, the CDR3 is TGTGCCAGCAGTTTACCGAGTAGGGGTTGGGGATATAATTCACCCCTACACTTT. Translated, it gives CASSLPSRGWGYNSPLHF.

This clone was observed at least ten times. This chain connects TRBV14 to TRBJ1-5; D is unclear. CDR1 is SGHDN, CDR2 FVKESK, per germline. The CDR3 sequence is 14 residues long. Trimming stripped 6 bases from V and 2 bases from J, with 11 bases between. The CDR3 sequence: CASREGTGNQPQHF. CDR3 nucleotide sequence: TGTGCCAGCAGAGAAGGTACAGGCAATCAGCCCCAGCATTTT.

Ten or more counts support this clone. CDR3 loop: CATSPPTNTGELFF. The CDR3 bases are TGTGCCACCAGCCCCCCGACCAACACCGGGGAGCTGTTTTTT. The chain couples TRBV15 to TRBJ2-2; D call uncertain. This CDR3 has 14 residues. V shed 5 bases and J shed 2 bases, with 9 bases lying between them. Looked up from germline, CDR1 is LNHNV and CDR2 is YYDKDF (reference sequence). Full variable domain (outside the CDR3, taken from reference TRBV15 and TRBJ2-2): DAMVIQNPRYQVTQFGKPVTLSCSQTLNHNVMYWYQQKSSQAPKLLFHYYDKDFNNEADTPDNFQSRRPNTSFCFLDIRSPGLGDTAMYLCATSPPTNTGELFFGEGSRLTVL.

The sample holds many counts of this clone. V and J are TRBV24-1 and TRBJ2-1; 7 bases are a match to TRBD1. The CDR3 totals 14 residues. V dropped 5 bases and J dropped 7; count of bases not matched to a gene: 7. Germline V gene sequence: CDR1 KGHDR, CDR2 SFDVKD. The CDR3: CATSVTGAKNEQFF. The CDR3 nucleotides are TGTGCCACCAGTGTCACAGGGGCGAAGAATGAGCAGTTCTTC.

As DNA, the CDR3 is TGTGCCAGCAGCCAAGACCGGATAGATACGCAGTATTTT. It specifies CASSQDRIDTQYF. This chain links TRBV3-1 with TRBJ2-3, with no clear D. The V and J ends lost 0 bases and 5 bases respectively, with 6 bases between them. The CDR3 is 13 residues long. The germline V gene encodes CDR1 LGHDT and CDR2 YNNKEL (reference sequence).